This TCR beta chain was identified during a study of blood T cell repertoires in COVID-19. Study background: T cells, B-cell-depleted T cells, or PBMCs supplied cDNA or gDNA.

Generated by immunoSEQ multiplex PCR, the TCRdb table keeps only in-frame clones and is missing some. The top ten hold around 9.5% of the sample, which has about 78,000 clones, roughly 80% seen once. The sample was peripheral blood. This TCR was recovered from a human donor in a cohort sampled during active COVID-19.

The CDR3 loop reads CASSPPVQGGNTIYF. The CDR3 coding sequence is TGTGCCAGCTCACCACCGGTACAGGGAGGAAACACCATATATTTT. V is TRBV18 and J is TRBJ1-3; weak D call: TRBD1 (6 bases). Germline loops: CDR1 KGHSH, CDR2 LQKENI. This CDR3 spans 15 amino acids. The ends were cut back, 0 bases at V and 4 bases at J, with 10 bases in the middle.